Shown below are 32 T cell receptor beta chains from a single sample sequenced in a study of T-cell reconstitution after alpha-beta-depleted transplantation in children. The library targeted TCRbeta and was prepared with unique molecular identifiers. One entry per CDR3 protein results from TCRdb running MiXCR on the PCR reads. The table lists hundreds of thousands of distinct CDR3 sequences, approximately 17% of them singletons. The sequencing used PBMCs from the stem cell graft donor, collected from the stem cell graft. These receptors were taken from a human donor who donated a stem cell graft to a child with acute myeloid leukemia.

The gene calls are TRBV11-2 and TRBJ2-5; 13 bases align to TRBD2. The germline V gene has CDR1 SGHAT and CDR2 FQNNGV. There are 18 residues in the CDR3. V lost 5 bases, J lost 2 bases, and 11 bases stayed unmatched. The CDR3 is CASSRETGLAGIQETQYF. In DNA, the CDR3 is TGTGCCAGCAGCCGGGAGACGGGACTAGCGGGGATACAAGAGACCCAGTACTTC.

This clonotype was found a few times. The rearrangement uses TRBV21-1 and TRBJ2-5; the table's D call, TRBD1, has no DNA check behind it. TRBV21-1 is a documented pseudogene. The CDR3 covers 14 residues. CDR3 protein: CASTALDRQETQYF. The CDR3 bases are TGTGCCAGCACCGCCCTGGACAGGCAAGAGACCCAGTACTTC.

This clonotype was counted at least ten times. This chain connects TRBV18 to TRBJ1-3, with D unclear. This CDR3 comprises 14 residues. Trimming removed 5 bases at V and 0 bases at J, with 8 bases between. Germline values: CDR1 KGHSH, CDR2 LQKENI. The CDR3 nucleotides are TGTGCCAGCTCAGCAGACATCTCTGGAAACACCATATATTTT. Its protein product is CASSADISGNTIYF.

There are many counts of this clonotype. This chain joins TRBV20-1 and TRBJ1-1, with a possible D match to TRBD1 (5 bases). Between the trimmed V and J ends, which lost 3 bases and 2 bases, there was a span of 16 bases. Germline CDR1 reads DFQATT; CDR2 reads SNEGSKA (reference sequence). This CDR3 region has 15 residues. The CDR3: CSASQGQGVNTEAFF. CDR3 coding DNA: TGCAGTGCTAGCCAAGGGCAGGGAGTTAACACTGAAGCTTTCTTT.

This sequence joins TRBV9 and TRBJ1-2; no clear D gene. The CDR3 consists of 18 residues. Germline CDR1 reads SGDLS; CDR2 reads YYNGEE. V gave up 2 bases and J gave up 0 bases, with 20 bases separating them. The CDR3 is CASSVGFLEGRTNYGYTF. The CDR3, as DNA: TGTGCCAGCAGCGTTGGTTTCCTTGAGGGAAGGACTAACTATGGCTACACCTTC.

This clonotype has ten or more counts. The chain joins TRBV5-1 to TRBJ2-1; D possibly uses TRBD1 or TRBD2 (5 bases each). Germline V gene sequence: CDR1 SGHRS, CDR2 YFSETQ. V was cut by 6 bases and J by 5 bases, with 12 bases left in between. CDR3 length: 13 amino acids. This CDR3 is CASNVQGHNEQFF. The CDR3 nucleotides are TGCGCCAGCAACGTTCAGGGACACAATGAGCAGTTCTTC. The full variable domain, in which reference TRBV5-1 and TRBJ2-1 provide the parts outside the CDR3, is KAGVTQTPRYLIKTRGQQVTLSCSPISGHRSVSWYQQTPGQGLQFLFEYFSETQRNKGNFPGRFSGRQFSNSRSEMNVSTLELGDSALYLCASNVQGHNEQFFGPGTRLTVL.

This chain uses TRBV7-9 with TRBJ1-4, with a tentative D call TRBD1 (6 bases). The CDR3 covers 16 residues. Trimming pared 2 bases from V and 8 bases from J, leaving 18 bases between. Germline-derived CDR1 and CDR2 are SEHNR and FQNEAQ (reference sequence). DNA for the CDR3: TGTGCCAGCAGCTTAAAGATGACAGGAGTAGGCGAAAAACTGTTTTTT. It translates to CASSLKMTGVGEKLFF.

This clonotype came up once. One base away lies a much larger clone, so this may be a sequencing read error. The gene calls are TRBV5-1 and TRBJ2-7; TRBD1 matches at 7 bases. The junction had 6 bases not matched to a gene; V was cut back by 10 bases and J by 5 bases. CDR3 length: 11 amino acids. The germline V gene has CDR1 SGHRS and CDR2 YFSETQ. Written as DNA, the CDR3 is TGCGCCGACAAGACAGGGCACGAGCAGTACGTC. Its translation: CADKTGHEQYV.

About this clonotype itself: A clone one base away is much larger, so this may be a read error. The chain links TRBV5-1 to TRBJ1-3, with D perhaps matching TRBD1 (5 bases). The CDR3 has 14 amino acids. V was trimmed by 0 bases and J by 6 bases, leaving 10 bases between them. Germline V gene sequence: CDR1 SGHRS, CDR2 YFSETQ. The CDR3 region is CASSLVGAANTIYF. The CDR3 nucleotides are TGCGCCAGCAGCTTGGTTGGGGCGGCAAACACCATATATTTT.

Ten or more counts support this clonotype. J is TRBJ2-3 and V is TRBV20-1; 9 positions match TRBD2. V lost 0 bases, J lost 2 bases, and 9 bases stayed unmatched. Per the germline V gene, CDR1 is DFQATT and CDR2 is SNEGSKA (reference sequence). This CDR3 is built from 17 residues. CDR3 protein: CSARDSATSGYTDTQYF. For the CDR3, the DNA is TGCAGTGCTAGAGACTCGGCGACTAGCGGTTACACAGATACGCAGTATTTT.

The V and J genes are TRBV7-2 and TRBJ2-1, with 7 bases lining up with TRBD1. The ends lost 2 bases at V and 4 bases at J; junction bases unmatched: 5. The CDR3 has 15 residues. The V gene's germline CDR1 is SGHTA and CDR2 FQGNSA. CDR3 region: CASSLTVGQYNEQFF. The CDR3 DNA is TGTGCCAGCAGCTTAACGGTGGGACAGTACAATGAGCAGTTCTTC.

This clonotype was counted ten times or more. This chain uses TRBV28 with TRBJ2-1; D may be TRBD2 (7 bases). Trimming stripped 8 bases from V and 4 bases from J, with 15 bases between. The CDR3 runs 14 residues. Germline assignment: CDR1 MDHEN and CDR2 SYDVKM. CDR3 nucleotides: TGTGCCAGCTGGAGGGCGGGGGCTTACAATGAGCAGTTCTTC. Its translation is CASWRAGAYNEQFF.

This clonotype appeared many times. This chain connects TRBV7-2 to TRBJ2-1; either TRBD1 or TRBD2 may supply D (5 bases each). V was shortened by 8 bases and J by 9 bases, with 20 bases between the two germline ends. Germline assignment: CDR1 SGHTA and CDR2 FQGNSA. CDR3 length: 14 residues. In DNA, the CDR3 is TGTGCCAGCTCTACCTCCCCCGGGGCAGGTGAGCAGTTCTTC. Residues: CASSTSPGAGEQFF.

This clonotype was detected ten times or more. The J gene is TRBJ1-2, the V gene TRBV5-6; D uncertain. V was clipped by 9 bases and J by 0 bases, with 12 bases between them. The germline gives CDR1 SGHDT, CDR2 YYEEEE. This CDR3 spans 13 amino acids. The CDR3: CATSRLPNYGYTF. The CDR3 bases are TGTGCCACCTCCCGTCTACCTAACTATGGCTACACCTTC.

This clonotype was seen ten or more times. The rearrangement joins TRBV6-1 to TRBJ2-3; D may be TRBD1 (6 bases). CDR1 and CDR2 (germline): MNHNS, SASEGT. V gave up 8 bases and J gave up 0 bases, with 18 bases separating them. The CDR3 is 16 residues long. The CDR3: CASGGVRAASTDTQYF. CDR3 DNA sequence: TGTGCCAGCGGGGGCGTCCGGGCCGCTAGCACAGATACGCAGTATTTT.

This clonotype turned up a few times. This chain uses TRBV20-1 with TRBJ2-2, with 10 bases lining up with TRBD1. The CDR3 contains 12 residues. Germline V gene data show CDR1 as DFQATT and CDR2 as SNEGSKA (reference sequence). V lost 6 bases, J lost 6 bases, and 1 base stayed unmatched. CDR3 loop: CSAGQGAGELFF. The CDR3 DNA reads TGCAGTGCCGGACAGGGGGCCGGGGAGCTGTTTTTT.

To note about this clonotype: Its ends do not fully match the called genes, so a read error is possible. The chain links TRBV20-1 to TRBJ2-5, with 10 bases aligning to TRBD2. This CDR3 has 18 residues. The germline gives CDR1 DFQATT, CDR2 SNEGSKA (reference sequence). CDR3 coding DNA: TGCTGTGCTAGAGATCCTCGGGCTAGCGGGGGCCGGGAAGAGACCCAGTACTTC. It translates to CCARDPRASGGREETQYF.

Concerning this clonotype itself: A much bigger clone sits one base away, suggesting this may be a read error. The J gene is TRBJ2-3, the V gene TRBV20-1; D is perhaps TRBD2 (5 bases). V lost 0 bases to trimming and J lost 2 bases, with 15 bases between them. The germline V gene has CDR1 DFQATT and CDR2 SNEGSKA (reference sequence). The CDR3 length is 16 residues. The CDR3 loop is CSARDRAGSTTDTQYF. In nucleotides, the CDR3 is TGCAGTGCTAGAGATCGGGCGGGCTCTACCACAGATACGCAGTATTTT.

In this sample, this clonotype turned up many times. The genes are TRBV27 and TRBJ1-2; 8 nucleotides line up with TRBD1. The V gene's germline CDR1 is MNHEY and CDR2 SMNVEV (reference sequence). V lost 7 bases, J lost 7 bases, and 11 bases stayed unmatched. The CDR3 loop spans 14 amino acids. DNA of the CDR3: TGTGCCAGCACTCGCCTCGACGACAGGGGTGGCTACACCTTC. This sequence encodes CASTRLDDRGGYTF.

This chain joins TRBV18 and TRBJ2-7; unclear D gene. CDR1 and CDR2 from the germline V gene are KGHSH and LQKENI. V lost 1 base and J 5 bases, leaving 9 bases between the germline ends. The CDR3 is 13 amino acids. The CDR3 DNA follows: TGTGCCAGCTCACCACGCCTATCCGACGAGCAGTACTTC. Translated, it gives CASSPRLSDEQYF.

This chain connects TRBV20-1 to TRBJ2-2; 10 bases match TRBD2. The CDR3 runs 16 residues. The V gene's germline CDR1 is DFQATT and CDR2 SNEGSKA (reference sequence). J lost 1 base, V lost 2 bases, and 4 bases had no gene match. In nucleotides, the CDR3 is TGCAGTGCTAGATATCGGACTAGCGGGAACACCGGGGAGCTGTTTTTT. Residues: CSARYRTSGNTGELFF.

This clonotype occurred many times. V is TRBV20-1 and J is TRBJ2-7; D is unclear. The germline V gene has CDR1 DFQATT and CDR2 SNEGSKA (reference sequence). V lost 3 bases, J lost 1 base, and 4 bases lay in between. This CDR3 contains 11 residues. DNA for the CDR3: TGCAGTGCTAGTTTGTCCTACGAGCAGTACGTC. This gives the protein CSASLSYEQYV.

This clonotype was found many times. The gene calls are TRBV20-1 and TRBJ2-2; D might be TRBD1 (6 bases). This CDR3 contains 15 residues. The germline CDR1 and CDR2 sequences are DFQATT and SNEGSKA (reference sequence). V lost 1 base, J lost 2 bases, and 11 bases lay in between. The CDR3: CSARGGQINTGELFF. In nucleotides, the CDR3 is TGCAGTGCTAGAGGAGGACAGATTAACACCGGGGAGCTGTTTTTT.

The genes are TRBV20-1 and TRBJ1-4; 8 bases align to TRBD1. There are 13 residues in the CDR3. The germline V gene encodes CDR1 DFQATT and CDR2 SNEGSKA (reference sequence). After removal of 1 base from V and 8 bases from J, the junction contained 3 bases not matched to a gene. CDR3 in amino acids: CSARVTGEEKLFF. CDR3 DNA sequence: TGCAGTGCTAGAGTGACAGGGGAAGAAAAACTGTTTTTT.

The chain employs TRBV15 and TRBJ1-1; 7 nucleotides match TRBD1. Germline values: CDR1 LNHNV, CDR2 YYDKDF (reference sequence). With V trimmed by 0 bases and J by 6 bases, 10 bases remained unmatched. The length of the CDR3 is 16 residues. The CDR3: CATSRDRTGRKAEAFF. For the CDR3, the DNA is TGTGCCACCAGCAGAGATCGGACAGGACGTAAAGCTGAAGCTTTCTTT.

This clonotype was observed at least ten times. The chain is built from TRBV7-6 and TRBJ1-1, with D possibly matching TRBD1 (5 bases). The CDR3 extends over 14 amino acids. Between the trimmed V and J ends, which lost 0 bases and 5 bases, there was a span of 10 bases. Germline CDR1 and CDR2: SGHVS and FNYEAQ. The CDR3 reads CASSLALSGTEAFF. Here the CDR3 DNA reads TGTGCCAGCAGCTTAGCGTTGTCAGGGACTGAAGCTTTCTTT. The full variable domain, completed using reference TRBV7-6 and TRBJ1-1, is GAGVSQSPRYKVTKRGQDVALRCDPISGHVSLYWYRQALGQGPEFLTYFNYEAQQDKSGLPNDRFSAERPEGSISTLTIQRTEQRDSAMYRCASSLALSGTEAFFGQGTRLTVV.

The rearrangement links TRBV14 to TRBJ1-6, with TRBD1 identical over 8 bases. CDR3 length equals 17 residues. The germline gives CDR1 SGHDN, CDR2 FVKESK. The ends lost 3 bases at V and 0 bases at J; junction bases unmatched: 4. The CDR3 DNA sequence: TGTGCCAGCAGCCATAGACAGGGGAGCTCCTATAATTCACCCCTCCACTTT. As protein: CASSHRQGSSYNSPLHF.

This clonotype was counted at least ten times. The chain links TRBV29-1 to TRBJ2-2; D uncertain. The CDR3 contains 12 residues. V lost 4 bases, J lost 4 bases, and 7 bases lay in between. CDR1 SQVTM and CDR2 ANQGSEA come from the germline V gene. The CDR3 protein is CSVGQSTGELFF. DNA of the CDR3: TGCAGCGTTGGTCAGAGCACCGGGGAGCTGTTTTTT.

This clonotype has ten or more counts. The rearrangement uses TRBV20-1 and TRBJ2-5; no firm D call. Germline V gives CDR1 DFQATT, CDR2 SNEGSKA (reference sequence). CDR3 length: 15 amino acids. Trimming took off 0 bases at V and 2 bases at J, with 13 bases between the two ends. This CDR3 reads CSARDASLVQETQYF. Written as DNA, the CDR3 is TGCAGTGCTAGAGATGCTTCCCTAGTACAAGAGACCCAGTACTTC.

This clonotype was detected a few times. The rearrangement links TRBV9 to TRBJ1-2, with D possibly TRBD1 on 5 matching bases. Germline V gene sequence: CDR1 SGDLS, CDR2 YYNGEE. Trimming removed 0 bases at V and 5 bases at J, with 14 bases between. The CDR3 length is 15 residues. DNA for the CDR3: TGTGCCAGCAGCGTAGAACAGGCGAACGTTTATGGCTACACCTTC. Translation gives CASSVEQANVYGYTF.

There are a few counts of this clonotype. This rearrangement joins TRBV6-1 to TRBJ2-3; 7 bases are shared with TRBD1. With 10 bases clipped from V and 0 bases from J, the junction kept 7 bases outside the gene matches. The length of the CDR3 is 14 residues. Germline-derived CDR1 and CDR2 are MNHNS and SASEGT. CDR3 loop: CATRRTGSTDTQYF. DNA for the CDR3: TGTGCCACCCGTCGGACAGGTAGCACAGATACGCAGTATTTT.

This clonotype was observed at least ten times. CDR3 nucleotides: TGCAGCGTCGAGAGGGTGGGCTCAGAGACCCAGTACTTC. It is translated as CSVERVGSETQYF. V usage is TRBV29-1 and J usage is TRBJ2-5, with D possibly matching TRBD2 (5 bases). This CDR3 contains 13 residues. Per germline, CDR1 SQVTM and CDR2 ANQGSEA. Trimming stripped 6 bases from V and 4 bases from J, with 15 bases between.